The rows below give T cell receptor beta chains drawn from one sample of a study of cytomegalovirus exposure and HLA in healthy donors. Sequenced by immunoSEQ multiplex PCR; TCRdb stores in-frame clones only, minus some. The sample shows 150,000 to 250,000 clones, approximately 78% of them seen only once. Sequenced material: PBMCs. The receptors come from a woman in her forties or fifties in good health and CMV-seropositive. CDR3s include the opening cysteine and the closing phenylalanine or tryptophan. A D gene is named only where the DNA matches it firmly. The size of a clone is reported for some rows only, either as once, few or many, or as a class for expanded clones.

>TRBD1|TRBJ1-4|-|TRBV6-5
TGTGCCAGCAGCCGCGGACAGGGGAGGGATGAAAAACTGTTTTTT
CASSRGQGRDEKLFF
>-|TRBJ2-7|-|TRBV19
TGTGCCAGTAGTGTACAGGGTAGAGGGACCTACGAGCAGTACTTC
CASSVQGRGTYEQYF
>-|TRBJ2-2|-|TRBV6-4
TGTGCCAGCAGTGATACTACGAGGACCGGGGAGCTGTTTTTT
CASSDTTRTGELFF
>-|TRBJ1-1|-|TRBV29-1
TGCAGCGTTGAGCGGCGGCCGAACACTGAAGCTTTCTTT
CSVERRPNTEAFF
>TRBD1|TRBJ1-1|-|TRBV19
TGTGCCAGTAGACTAACAGGGGGGAACACTGAAGCTTTCTTT
CASRLTGGNTEAFF
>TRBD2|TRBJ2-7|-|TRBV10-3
TGTGCCATCAGTGAGTCCCGGGGGGTACCCTACGAGCAGTACTTC
CAISESRGVPYEQYF
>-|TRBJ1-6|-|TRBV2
TGTGCCAGCAGTGAACGGAACAGGAACAATTCACCCCTCCACTTT
CASSERNRNNSPLHF
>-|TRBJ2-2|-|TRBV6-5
TGTGCCAGCAGTTACTTCGCACAGGGGAACACCGGGGAGCTGTTTTTT
CASSYFAQGNTGELFF
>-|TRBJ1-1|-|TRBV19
TGTGCCAGTAGTATCCGAACAGGGCTAGTGGGCATGAACACTGAAGCTTTCTTT
CASSIRTGLVGMNTEAFF
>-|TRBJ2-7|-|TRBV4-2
TGTGCCAGCAGCCCTGGAGCCTACGAGCAGTACTTC
CASSPGAYEQYF
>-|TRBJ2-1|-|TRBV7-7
TGTGCCAGCAGCCCTTCGGCGGGTGCCGAGCAGTTCTTC
CASSPSAGAEQFF
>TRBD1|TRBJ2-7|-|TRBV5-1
TGCGCCAGCAGCTCGGGTACAGGGGGATACGAGCAGTACTTC
CASSSGTGGYEQYF
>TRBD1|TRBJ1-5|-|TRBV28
TGTGCCAGCGGAACCGAAACAGGGGTGATCATCGAGGGCAATCAGCCCCAGCATTTT
CASGTETGVIIEGNQPQHF
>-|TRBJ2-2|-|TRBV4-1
TGCGCCAGCAGCCAAAGCGGTCCCCGGAACACCGGGGAGCTGTTTTTT
CASSQSGPRNTGELFF
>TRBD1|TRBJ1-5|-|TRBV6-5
TGTGCCAGCACCGACAGGGATAGCAATCAGCCCCAGCATTTT
CASTDRDSNQPQHF
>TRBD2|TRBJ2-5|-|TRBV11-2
TGTGCCAGCAGCCCCCTAGCGGGGGGTCATGAGACCCAGTACTTC
CASSPLAGGHETQYF
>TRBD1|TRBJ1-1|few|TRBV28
TGTGCCAGCAGTACACAGGGGAGCGGCACTGAAGCTTTCTTT
CASSTQGSGTEAFF
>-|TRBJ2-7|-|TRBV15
TGTGCCACCAGCAGAGAGGCGGACTCCTACGAGCAGTACTTC
CATSREADSYEQYF
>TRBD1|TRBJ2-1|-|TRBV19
TGTGCCAGTTCCGGGACAGGCTTCTACAATGAGCAGTTCTTC
CASSGTGFYNEQFF
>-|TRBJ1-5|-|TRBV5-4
TGTGCCAACAGCCCGGCCCCAGGTTCCGGCCAGCCCCAGCATTTT
CANSPAPGSGQPQHF
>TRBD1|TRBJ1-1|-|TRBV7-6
TGTGCCAGCAGCTTGGAGGACAGGCCGCGGACTGAAGCTTTCTTT
CASSLEDRPRTEAFF
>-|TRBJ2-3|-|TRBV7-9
TGTGCCAGCAGCGCACCTACGCGAGGCACAGATACGCAGTATTTT
CASSAPTRGTDTQYF
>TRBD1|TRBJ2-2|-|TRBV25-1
TGTGCCAGCAGTTCCCTAACCGGGACAGGGTGGAACACCGGGGAGCTGTTTTTT
CASSSLTGTGWNTGELFF
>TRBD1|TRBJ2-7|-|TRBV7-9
TGTGCCAGCAGCCACAGGGGTCAGAGCTCCTACGAGCAGTACTTC
CASSHRGQSSYEQYF
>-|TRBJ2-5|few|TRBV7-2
TGTGCCAGCAGCTCCCTAGCAGTTGAGACCCAGTACTTC
CASSSLAVETQYF
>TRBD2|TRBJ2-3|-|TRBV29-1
TGCAGCGAGGTCGAGCGGGGGGGCCTCGCAGATACGCAGTATTTT
CSEVERGGLADTQYF
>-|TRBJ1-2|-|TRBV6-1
TGTGCCAGCAGATCGAGAGTCAACTATGGCTACACCTTC
CASRSRVNYGYTF
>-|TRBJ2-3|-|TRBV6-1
TGTGCCAGCGAAGAGGGGGTAGCAGATACGCAGTATTTT
CASEEGVADTQYF
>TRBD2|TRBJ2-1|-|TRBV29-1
TGCAGCGTTGAAGGGTTCGGCGGGAGGGCAAACAATGAGCAGTTCTTC
CSVEGFGGRANNEQFF
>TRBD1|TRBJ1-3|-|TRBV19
TGTGCCAGTGCGGATTTGGGGGACAGTGTGAGGGGAAACACCATATATTTT
CASADLGDSVRGNTIYF
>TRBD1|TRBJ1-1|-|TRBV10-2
TGCGCCAGCAACCCGGGACAGGGGGCCGGTGAAGCTTTCTTT
CASNPGQGAGEAFF
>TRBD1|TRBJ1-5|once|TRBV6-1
TGTGCCAGCAGGTGGACAGGGAGTGAGCAGCCCCAGCATTTT
CASRWTGSEQPQHF
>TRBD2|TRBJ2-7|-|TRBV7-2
TGTGCCAGCAGTTATGGACTAGCGGGACTCTACGAGCAGTACTTC
CASSYGLAGLYEQYF
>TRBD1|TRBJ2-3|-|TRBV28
TGTGCCAGCAGTCCCGGGACAGGGAGGGCAGATACGCAGTATTTT
CASSPGTGRADTQYF
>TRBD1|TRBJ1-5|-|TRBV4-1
TGCGCCAGCAGCGGGGACAGAAATCAGCCCCAGCATTTT
CASSGDRNQPQHF
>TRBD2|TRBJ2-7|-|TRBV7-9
TGTGCCAGCAGCTGGGGTGCTTGGGGGGGAGCCTCCTACGAGCAGTACTTC
CASSWGAWGGASYEQYF
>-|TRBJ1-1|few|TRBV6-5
TGTGCCAGCAGGCGCTATGGTACTGAAGCTTTCTTT
CASRRYGTEAFF
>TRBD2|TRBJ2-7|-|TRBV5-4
TGTGCCAGCAGCCCTTGGACTAGCTACGAGCAGTACTTC
CASSPWTSYEQYF
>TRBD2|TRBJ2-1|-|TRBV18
TGTGCCAGCTCACCACTAGGGCTAGCGGGAGCGCATGAGCAGTTCTTC
CASSPLGLAGAHEQFF
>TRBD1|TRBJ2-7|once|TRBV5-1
TGCGCCAGCAGCTGGACAGGGCCTACCTACGAGCAGTACTTC
CASSWTGPTYEQYF
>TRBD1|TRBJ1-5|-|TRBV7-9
TGTGCCAGCAGCCGCGAGACAGGGTATCAGCCCCAGCATTTT
CASSRETGYQPQHF
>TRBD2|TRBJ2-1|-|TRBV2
TGTGCCAGCAGTTCATTAGAATTCGCGGGGGGAAATGAGCAGTTCTTC
CASSSLEFAGGNEQFF
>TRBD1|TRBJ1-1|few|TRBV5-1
TGCGCCAGCAGAGCAGGGGGCCTAGGGGACACTGAAGCTTTCTTT
CASRAGGLGDTEAFF
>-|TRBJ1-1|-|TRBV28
TGTGCCAGCAGTTTCTACCTTGAAGCTTTCTTT
CASSFYLEAFF
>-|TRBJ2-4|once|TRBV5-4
TGTGCCAGCAGCCCATCAGGGATAGACAGTCAGTACTTC
CASSPSGIDSQYF
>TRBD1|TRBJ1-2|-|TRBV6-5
TGTGCCAGCAGGGACACAGGGGGCGGGGATGGCTACACCTTC
CASRDTGGGDGYTF
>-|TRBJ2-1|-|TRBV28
TGTGCCAGCAGTTTGTCTTACAATGAGCAGTTCTTC
CASSLSYNEQFF
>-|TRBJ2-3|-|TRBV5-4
TGTGCCAGCAGCTCACAGGCCTACACAGATACGCAGTATTTT
CASSSQAYTDTQYF
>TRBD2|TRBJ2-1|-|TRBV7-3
TGTGCCAGCAGCCCGGGGGCGGGAGGGCCCTCGGATGAGCAGTTCTTC
CASSPGAGGPSDEQFF
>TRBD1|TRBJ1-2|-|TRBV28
TGTGCCAGCAGTGCGAACCTAGACAGGGACCGCTACACCTTC
CASSANLDRDRYTF
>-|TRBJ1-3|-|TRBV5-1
TGCGCCAGCAGCCCGACAGACTCTGGAAACACCATATATTTT
CASSPTDSGNTIYF
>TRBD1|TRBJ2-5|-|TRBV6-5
TGTGCCAGCACCGGACAGGGAGGCGGCGAGACCCAGTACTTC
CASTGQGGGETQYF
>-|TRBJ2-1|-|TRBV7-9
TGTGCCAGCAGCAGCTTAACGGAGGGCTGGAGCTCCTACAATGAGCAGTTCTTC
CASSSLTEGWSSYNEQFF
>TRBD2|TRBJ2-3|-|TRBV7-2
TGTGCCAGCAGCTCCCTGGCGGGGGGGCTAACAGATACGCAGTATTTT
CASSSLAGGLTDTQYF
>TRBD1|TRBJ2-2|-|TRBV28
TGTGCCAGCAGCAGACAGGGGGGTACCGGGGAGCTGTTTTTT
CASSRQGGTGELFF